This section outlines one TCR beta chain sequence together with its context. Its antigen is still unknown. One base away there is no much larger clone; base qualities are not given. These data come from a study of shared clonotypes between healthy human individuals (TCRdb year 2020). Turning to the overall study: The cohort comprised two women and a few men aged 18 to 49 years. For each donor, CD4 naive and CD4 memory were each run on three plates, CD8 naive on two plates, and CD8 memory on one plate. The study deeply sequenced blood TCR repertoires of about 5 healthy adults to estimate repertoire size and the extent of clonotype sharing between individuals. To increase sequencing depth and limit assay-specific biases, different laboratories used diverse techniques to prepare libraries and sequence TCR repertoires. Each donor's leukapheresis produced roughly between roughly 0.94 and 9.5 billion PBMCs.

The donors were healthy, HIV-negative adults with no recently reported acute infections or vaccinations. Only Caucasian adults living in Nashville, Tennessee, USA were represented among the donors. CD4+ T cells were enriched by magnetic negative selection; naive cells were then positively selected on CD45RA, and the negative fraction formed the memory subset. Blood was collected by leukapheresis, and PBMCs were isolated by Ficoll-Histopaque density gradient centrifugation and then cryopreserved in liquid nitrogen vapor phase. Purity and quantity of every magnetically sorted T cell population were checked by analytical flow cytometry. Genomic DNA was isolated from every sorted fraction and measured by UV absorbance on a Nanodrop 2000c. Study-wide conclusions, independent of this receptor: Rarefaction of sorted-subset datasets indicated incomplete sequencing despite the large sequencing depth. The small number of donors limited the genetic and exposure-history diversity represented. Pairwise subsampling led to the expectation that sequencing depth would affect the degree of clonotype sharing among donors. Compared with non-shared clonotypes, the clonotypes found in all four sorted-subset donors had higher generation probabilities. Sharing across a handful of donors was observed for roughly 5.4% of naive CD4, 3% to 3.5% of naive CD8, about 2.3% of memory CD4, and roughly 0.4% of memory CD8 clonotypes. Estimated clonotype richness was generally larger for naive than for memory subsets. Sampling was restricted to blood, and TCR repertoires in tissue are likely to differ from TCR repertoires in blood.

Using the deep immunoSEQ assay, multiplex PCR amplified TCR CDR3 regions from genomic DNA. For each cell subset, the extracted genomic DNA was distributed evenly across all wells of several immunoSEQ 96-well plates, and each plate served as one replicate. For sorted subsets, about 0.2 ug genomic DNA, equal to tens of thousands of T cell genomes, was loaded into each replicate PCR. Purified libraries were measured with a Qubit 3.0 fluorometer, size-checked on a Bioanalyzer 2100, and measured again with the KAPA Library Quantification kit. Each immunoSEQ 96-well plate was sequenced on its own single-read 150-cycle Illumina NextSeq 550 flow cell. As for the original processing: The immunoSEQ output contained only junctional sequences without quality scores, so filtering could not match that applied to full-length reads. To assign V/J genes and CDR3, sequences were annotated against IMGT germline references using PyIR, a Python wrapper for IgBLAST v1.9. Reads were removed for weak V/J assignments (E-value above 1e-6), missing CDR3, stop codons, out-of-frame junctions, or ambiguous translated residues. A V3J clonotype was defined by an identical inferred V gene, J gene, and CDR3 amino acid sequence. The percentage overlap between two repertoires was calculated by dividing the number of shared unique clonotypes by the size of the smaller repertoire. Three approaches were used to assess repertoire richness: RTK rarefaction, the Chao1 estimator, and Recon v2.1 estimates of unobserved clonotypes. OLGA was used to compute generation probabilities for all TCRbeta clonotypes that the gDNA method yielded from a handful of donors. Drawn from immuneACCESS, this table holds only the in-frame rearrangements with V and J called that TCRdb kept. Clones are partly lost; checked studies trace under half to an unresolved V gene and leave the rest unexplained. That table furnishes V, J and clone size, whereas the DNA furnished D and trimming. The sample profile shows about 1.1 million clones; 77% of them were found once. Of the sample, 0.85% to 1% falls within the top ten clones.

Material: memory CD4+ T cells from PBMCs. Reading the label with the study, this specimen's cell subset or site is: CD45RA-negative fraction. The sequence came from a man younger than 30 in good health. Some clones in this sample may be carry-over from other donors' samples.

The CDR3 region has the sequence CASTSGTGNQPQHF. The nucleotide sequence reads TGTGCCAGCACCTCAGGGACAGGGAATCAGCCCCAGCATTTT. The V and J segments used are TRBV28 and TRBJ1-5; TRBD1 agrees with 9 junctional bases. CDR1 and CDR2, per the germline V gene, are MDHEN and SYDVKM. Taken from cysteine to phenylalanine, the CDR3 has 14 residues. Of all the DNA, just the CDR3 is kept, 42 bases in frame from base 1. Trimmed from V: 7 bases; trimmed from J: 4 bases; junction bases lacking a gene match: 5.